The 17 T cell receptor beta chains in this list originate from one sample, sequenced in a study of T cell responses to AZD1222 COVID-19 vaccine. Profiled with immunoSEQ multiplex PCR; TCRdb holds only in-frame clones, not every one. The sample records about 140,000 clones, 90% to 95% being singletons. This specimen was peripheral blood, taken after recovery from COVID-19. The receptors derive from an adult who had recovered from COVID-19.

The chain employs TRBV6-6 and TRBJ2-3, with 11 positions matching TRBD2. CDR1 and CDR2 (germline): MNHNY, SVGAGI (reference sequence). The CDR3 contains 16 residues. Trimming cost V 5 bases and J 3 bases; bases outside gene matches: 7. CDR3 DNA: TGTGCCAGCAGTCTCTTGGTAGCGGGAGGGACAGATACGCAGTATTTT. It codes for CASSLLVAGGTDTQYF.

The V and J genes are TRBV6-6 and TRBJ2-2; D gene ambiguous. The CDR3 loop spans 16 amino acids. Germline V CDR1 and CDR2: MNHNY, SVGAGI (reference sequence). V dropped 6 bases and J dropped 0 bases, with 14 bases sitting between them. The CDR3 DNA reads TGTGCCAGCAGCACAAAGACGAAGTCGAACACCGGGGAGCTGTTTTTT. It specifies CASSTKTKSNTGELFF.

The V and J genes are TRBV28 and TRBJ2-2; TRBD2 agrees at 9 bases. V trimming: 6 bases; J trimming: 7 bases; junction bases outside the gene matches: 15. The CDR3 consists of 17 residues. Germline V CDR1 and CDR2: MDHEN, SYDVKM. The CDR3 DNA follows: TGTGCCAGCAGAACCTTGGAGGCTAGCGGGAAGAGCGGGGAGCTGTTTTTT. It specifies CASRTLEASGKSGELFF.

This chain connects TRBV3-1 (or the pseudogene TRBV3-2) to TRBJ1-1, with D hard to call. CDR1 is LGHDT, CDR2 YNNKEL, per germline (reference sequence). The germline V and J ends were trimmed by 2 bases and 4 bases, with 20 bases remaining between them. The CDR3 length is 17 residues. The CDR3 coding sequence is TGTGCCAGCAGCCAAAGCTTCACAAGCGAATGGGGCACTGAAGCTTTCTTT. Its protein product is CASSQSFTSEWGTEAFF.

The CDR3 DNA is TGTGCCAGCTCAATCTCCCAAACCAATGAGCAGTTCTTC. This encodes CASSISQTNEQFF. The V call is TRBV18, the J call TRBJ2-1; D is ambiguous. V was pared by 5 bases and J by 6 bases, with 11 bases between. This CDR3 comprises 13 residues. Germline V gene lookup returns CDR1 KGHSH and CDR2 LQKENI.

The chain recombines TRBV25-1 with TRBJ1-1; TRBD1 matches at 9 bases. CDR3 length: 15 residues. CDR1 and CDR2 from the germline V gene are MGHDK and SYGVNS. J was trimmed by 4 bases and V by 4 bases; bases with no gene match: 7. CDR3 DNA: TGTGCCAGCAGTGCCTCCGGGACAGGGACCACTGAAGCTTTCTTT. It yields the protein CASSASGTGTTEAFF.

The chain links TRBV10-1 to TRBJ2-1; tentatively, D is TRBD1 (6 bases). The V end was cut by 1 base, the J end by 9 bases, with 10 bases between. Germline values: CDR1 WNHNN, CDR2 SYGVQD (reference sequence). The length of the CDR3 is 13 residues. CDR3 bases: TGCGCCAGCAGTGAGTACAGGGTGACTGAGCAGTTCTTC. It encodes CASSEYRVTEQFF.

Here the CDR3 DNA reads TGTGCCAGCAGCCGGGACAGGAGCTCCTACGAGCAGTACTTC. It codes for CASSRDRSSYEQYF. The chain is built from TRBV5-4 and TRBJ2-7, with TRBD1 identical over 8 bases. The length of the CDR3 is 14 residues. V gave up 4 bases and J gave up 0 bases; unmatched junction bases: 3. Germline V lookup: CDR1 SGHNT, CDR2 YYREEE (reference sequence).

In DNA, the CDR3 is TGTGCCAGCAGCTTAGATTTTGGGAATGAAGCTTTCTTT. It yields the protein CASSLDFGNEAFF. The rearrangement uses TRBV7-9 and TRBJ1-1; D not resolved. There are 13 residues in the CDR3. Germline CDR1 is SEHNR and CDR2 is FQNEAQ (reference sequence). Trimming took 1 base from V and 7 from J, leaving 10 bases between them. Combining the CDR3 with reference TRBV7-9 and TRBJ1-1 gives the whole variable domain DTGVSQNPRHKITKRGQNVTFRCDPISEHNRLYWYRQTLGQGPEFLTYFQNEAQLEKSRLLSDRFSAERPKGSFSTLEIQRTEQGDSAMYLCASSLDFGNEAFFGQGTRLTVV.

J is TRBJ2-2 and V is TRBV27, with D perhaps matching TRBD1 (5 bases). This CDR3 contains 17 residues. The germline V gene encodes CDR1 MNHEY and CDR2 SMNVEV (reference sequence). Trimming pared 4 bases from V and 0 bases from J, leaving 15 bases between. CDR3 loop: CASSSQKGPANTGELFF. CDR3 sequence (DNA): TGTGCCAGCAGTTCCCAAAAGGGGCCTGCGAACACCGGGGAGCTGTTTTTT.

This clone was seen only once. The chain has TRBV5-1 and TRBJ2-2; D gene uncertain. Trimming removed 3 bases at V and 7 bases at J, with 7 bases between. The CDR3 contains 12 residues. Germline-derived CDR1 and CDR2 are SGHRS and YFSETQ. The CDR3: CASSWGDGELFF. CDR3 DNA: TGCGCCAGCAGCTGGGGTGACGGGGAGCTGTTTTTT. The full variable domain, in which reference TRBV5-1 and TRBJ2-2 provide the parts outside the CDR3, is KAGVTQTPRYLIKTRGQQVTLSCSPISGHRSVSWYQQTPGQGLQFLFEYFSETQRNKGNFPGRFSGRQFSNSRSEMNVSTLELGDSALYLCASSWGDGELFFGEGSRLTVL.

The chain joins TRBV28 to TRBJ1-2, with 7 bases aligning to TRBD1. Germline assignment: CDR1 MDHEN and CDR2 SYDVKM. Unmatched junction bases numbered 12, after V lost 6 bases and J lost 8 bases. The length of the CDR3 is 14 residues. The CDR3 DNA reads as TGTGCCAGCAGGAGACTACAGGGGACGGGGGGCTACACCTTC. Translating gives CASRRLQGTGGYTF.

The chain employs TRBV28 and TRBJ1-3, with D hard to call. The CDR3 length is 15 residues. The V gene lost 6 bases and the J gene lost 0 bases, with 12 bases spanning the gap. From germline, CDR1 is MDHEN and CDR2 SYDVKM. The chain's CDR3 is CASRSPPDSGNTIYF. Written as DNA, the CDR3 is TGTGCCAGCAGGTCGCCGCCTGACTCTGGAAACACCATATATTTT.

The J gene is TRBJ1-1, the V gene TRBV4-1, with TRBD1 matching 7 bases. The trim removed 4 bases at V and 0 bases at J, leaving 8 bases unmatched. The CDR3 length is 16 residues. Germline V gene sequence: CDR1 MGHRA, CDR2 YSYEKL. The CDR3 region is CASSRPKQGMNTEAFF. DNA for the CDR3: TGCGCCAGCAGCCGACCAAAACAGGGGATGAACACTGAAGCTTTCTTT.

The gene calls are TRBV7-9 and TRBJ2-2, with 13 nucleotides matching TRBD2. V gave up 3 bases and J gave up 3 bases; unmatched junction bases: 4. Germline loops: CDR1 SEHNR, CDR2 FQNEAQ (reference sequence). This CDR3 has 17 amino acids. CDR3 sequence: CASSLRTSGSDTGELFF. DNA for the CDR3: TGTGCCAGCAGCTTGAGGACTAGCGGGAGTGACACCGGGGAGCTGTTTTTT.

The table lists this clone with a few counts. In DNA form, the CDR3 reads TGTGCCAGCAGAAACGGACAGTTCGGGGGAGAAAAACTGTTTTTT. Translated: CASRNGQFGGEKLFF. This sequence joins TRBV6-5 and TRBJ1-4; D might be TRBD1 (6 bases). V lost 6 bases and J lost 8, with 19 bases in between. The germline gives CDR1 MNHEY, CDR2 SVGAGI. The CDR3 extends over 15 amino acids.

The CDR3 here is CASSQEVGDRDGDTQYF. CDR3 nucleotide sequence: TGCGCCAGCAGCCAAGAAGTTGGGGACAGGGATGGAGATACGCAGTATTTT. The V call is TRBV4-1, the J call TRBJ2-3, with TRBD1 identical over 9 bases. V was pared by 0 bases and J by 5 bases, with 9 bases of the junction left unmatched. Germline values: CDR1 MGHRA, CDR2 YSYEKL. The CDR3 runs to 17 residues.